These 9 T cell receptor beta chains share one sample of origin, sequenced in a study of OX40 agonist ivuxolimab in advanced cancers. Sequencing was performed with immunoSEQ multiplex PCR; in TCRdb, only in-frame clones are kept and a portion is missing. The sample holds 100,000 to 110,000 clones, approximately 90% seen once. The specimen was CD4+ or CD8+ T cells sorted from blood, collected in a trial of the OX40 agonist ivuxolimab. These TCRs come from an adult with an advanced solid tumor such as melanoma, head and neck, liver or kidney cancer.

This rearrangement joins TRBV7-2 to TRBJ2-7; tentatively, D is TRBD1 (6 bases). With 7 bases removed from V and 2 bases from J, the gap between germline ends came to 15 bases. CDR1 is SGHTA, CDR2 FQGNSA, per germline. CDR3 size: 14 residues. This CDR3 reads CASTLNKGAYEQYF. CDR3 coding DNA: TGTGCCAGCACCCTGAACAAGGGGGCCTACGAGCAGTACTTC.

The CDR3 here is CASSFSVGSWSDTQYF. CDR3 in DNA: TGTGCCAGCAGCTTTTCAGTCGGGAGTTGGTCAGATACGCAGTATTTT. The chain joins TRBV7-9 to TRBJ2-3; D may be TRBD2 (6 bases). With 3 bases removed from V and 4 bases from J, the gap between germline ends came to 17 bases. The CDR3 is 16 residues long. The germline V gene encodes CDR1 SEHNR and CDR2 FQNEAQ (reference sequence).

This chain uses TRBV4-3 with TRBJ2-4, with 9 positions matching TRBD1. V was pared by 3 bases and J by 8 bases, with 8 bases of the junction left unmatched. The CDR3 runs to 15 residues. The germline V gene encodes CDR1 LGHNA and CDR2 YSLEER. The CDR3 DNA reads TGCGCCAGCAGCCAGGGGACAGGGACGGTAGACATTCAGTACTTC. Translated, it gives CASSQGTGTVDIQYF.

The CDR3 DNA sequence: TGTGCCATCAGTGATATCAGGAACTCATCCTACGAGCAGTACTTC. The encoded protein is CAISDIRNSSYEQYF. The J gene is TRBJ2-7, the V gene TRBV10-3; no clear D. Looked up from germline, CDR1 is ENHRY and CDR2 is SYGVKD. Trimming took 3 bases from V and 1 from J, leaving 13 bases between them. This CDR3 spans 15 amino acids.

This sequence joins TRBV5-1 and TRBJ2-5; D not certain. Germline CDR1 is SGHRS and CDR2 is YFSETQ. CDR3 length: 15 amino acids. Trimming removed 1 base from V and 3 bases from J, with 13 bases in between. As DNA, the CDR3 is TGCGCCAGCAGCTTGCGGCTGCATAAGGAAGAGACCCAGTACTTC. Protein product: CASSLRLHKEETQYF.

V is TRBV5-1 and J is TRBJ1-2; 10 bases fit TRBD1. CDR1 and CDR2 (germline): SGHRS, YFSETQ. There are 17 residues in the CDR3. V lost 4 bases, J lost 4 bases, and 13 bases stayed unmatched. The CDR3 sequence is CASSPGDRGPLSYGYTF. In nucleotides, the CDR3 is TGCGCCAGCAGCCCGGGGGACAGGGGTCCCCTAAGCTATGGCTACACCTTC.

This chain uses TRBV9 with TRBJ2-5; 9 bases map to TRBD2. V lost 1 base and J lost 2; bases outside the gene matches: 12. This CDR3 contains 18 residues. The germline V gene encodes CDR1 SGDLS and CDR2 YYNGEE. CDR3 nucleotide sequence: TGTGCCAGCAGCGTAAAAGTTCCGGCTAGCGGGGAACAAGAGACCCAGTACTTC. Protein product: CASSVKVPASGEQETQYF.

This clone was detected only once. The J gene is TRBJ1-2, the V gene TRBV7-3; 10 positions agree with TRBD1. J gave up 8 bases and V 5 bases, and 11 bases lay outside the gene matches. Germline V lookup: CDR1 SGHTA, CDR2 FQGTGA. There are 15 residues in the CDR3. The CDR3 region is CASSAPGQGKEGYTF. DNA of the CDR3: TGTGCCAGCAGCGCGCCGGGACAGGGGAAAGAGGGCTACACCTTC.

V is TRBV5-4 and J is TRBJ2-1; D remains unclear. Per germline, CDR1 SGHNT and CDR2 YYREEE (reference sequence). V dropped 4 bases and J dropped 3 bases, with 14 bases sitting between them. This CDR3 has 15 residues. This CDR3 reads CASSTDNPVYNEQFF. CDR3 in DNA: TGTGCCAGCAGCACCGACAACCCTGTCTACAATGAGCAGTTCTTC.